This TCR beta chain comes out of a study of T cells after yellow fever vaccination. About the research overall: Where fractions had low cell numbers, libraries were prepared from them with the SMART-Seq v4 Ultra Low Input RNA kit. Study-wide results and limits: The secondary response was weaker, and its peak arrived faster, on day 5 versus 15. One caveat is that FACS-sorted repertoires could contain abundant clonotypes contaminating from the bulk population.

This clonotype came up a few times. Its antigen remains unknown. Germline V gene sequence: CDR1 MNHEY, CDR2 SMNVEV (reference sequence). The CDR3 sequence is 16 residues long. Deletions cut 4 bases from V and 2 bases from J, with 18 bases between. TCRdb fed the 5' RACE reads into MiXCR, producing one record per CDR3 protein. The repertoire holds some 250,000 distinct CDR3 sequences, with about 7.1% as singletons. The sample was CD4+ T cells sorted from PBMCs, taken 15 days after the yellow fever booster vaccination. This TCR came from a man aged 25-45 years who received the YFV17D yellow fever vaccine. The chain recombines TRBV27 with TRBJ2-7; D is unclear. The CDR3 spells CASSYRFGQAAYEQYF. CDR3 nucleotide sequence: TGTGCCAGCAGTTACCGATTCGGGCAGGCCGCCTACGAGCAGTACTTC.